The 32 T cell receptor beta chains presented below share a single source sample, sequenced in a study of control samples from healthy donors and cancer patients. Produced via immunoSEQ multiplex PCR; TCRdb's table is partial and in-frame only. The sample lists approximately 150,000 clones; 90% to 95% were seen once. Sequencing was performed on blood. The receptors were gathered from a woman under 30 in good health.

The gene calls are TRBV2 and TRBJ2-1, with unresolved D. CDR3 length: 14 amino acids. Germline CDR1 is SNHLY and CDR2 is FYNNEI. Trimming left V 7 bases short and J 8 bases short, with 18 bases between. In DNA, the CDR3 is TGTGCCAGCATTAGGGCTGACTTGGGCGATGAGCAGTTCTTC. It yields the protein CASIRADLGDEQFF.

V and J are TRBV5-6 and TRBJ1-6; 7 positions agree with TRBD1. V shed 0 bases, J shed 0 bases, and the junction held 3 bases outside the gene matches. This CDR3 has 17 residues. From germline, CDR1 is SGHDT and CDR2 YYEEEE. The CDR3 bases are TGTGCCAGCAGCTTGGGACAGGGACTCTCCTATAATTCACCCCTCCACTTT. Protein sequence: CASSLGQGLSYNSPLHF.

The CDR3 DNA follows: TGTGCCAGCAGCTTGGATCCCGGGGGGGCGAATGAGCAGTTCTTC. It encodes CASSLDPGGANEQFF. The V call is TRBV5-4, the J call TRBJ2-1; 8 bases agree with TRBD2. Germline trimming cut 0 bases from V and 7 bases from J; bases unmatched to any gene: 6. The CDR3 spans 15 residues. Germline CDR1 is SGHNT and CDR2 is YYREEE (reference sequence).

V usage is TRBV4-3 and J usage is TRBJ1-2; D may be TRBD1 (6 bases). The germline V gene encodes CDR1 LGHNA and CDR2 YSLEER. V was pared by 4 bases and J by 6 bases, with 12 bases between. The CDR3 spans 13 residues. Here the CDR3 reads CASSPGDGHGYTF. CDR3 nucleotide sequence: TGCGCCAGCAGCCCAGGGGACGGCCATGGCTACACCTTC.

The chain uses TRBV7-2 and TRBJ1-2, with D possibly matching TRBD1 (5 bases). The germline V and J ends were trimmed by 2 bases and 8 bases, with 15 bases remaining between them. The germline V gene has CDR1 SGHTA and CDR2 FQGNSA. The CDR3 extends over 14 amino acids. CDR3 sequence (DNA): TGTGCCAGCAGCTTAAAAAGGGGCCCGGGGGGCTACACCTTC. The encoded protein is CASSLKRGPGGYTF.

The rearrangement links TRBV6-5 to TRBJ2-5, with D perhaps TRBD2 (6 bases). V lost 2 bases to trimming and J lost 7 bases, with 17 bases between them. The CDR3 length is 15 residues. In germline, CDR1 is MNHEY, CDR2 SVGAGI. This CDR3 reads CASSYPAGTGGTQYF. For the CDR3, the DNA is TGTGCCAGCAGTTACCCTGCGGGTACCGGGGGGACCCAGTACTTC.

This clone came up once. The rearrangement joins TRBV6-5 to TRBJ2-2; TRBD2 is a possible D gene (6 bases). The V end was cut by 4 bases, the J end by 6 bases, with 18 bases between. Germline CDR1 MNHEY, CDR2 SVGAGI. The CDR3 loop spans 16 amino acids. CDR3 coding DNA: TGTGCCAGCAGTTCCTCTGCGGCGGGGCTCTCCGGGGAGCTGTTTTTT. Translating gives CASSSSAAGLSGELFF.

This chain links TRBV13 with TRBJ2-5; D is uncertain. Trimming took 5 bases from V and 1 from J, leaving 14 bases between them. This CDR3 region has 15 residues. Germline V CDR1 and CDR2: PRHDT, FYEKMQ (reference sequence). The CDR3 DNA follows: TGTGCCAGCAGCGGGTCGGTGGGCCTCCAAGAGACCCAGTACTTC. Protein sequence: CASSGSVGLQETQYF.

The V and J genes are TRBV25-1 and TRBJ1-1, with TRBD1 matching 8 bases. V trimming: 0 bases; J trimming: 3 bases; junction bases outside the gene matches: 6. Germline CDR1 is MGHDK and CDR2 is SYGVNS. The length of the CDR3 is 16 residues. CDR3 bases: TGTGCCAGCAGTGAATACACAGGGGGAGGGTACACTGAAGCTTTCTTT. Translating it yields CASSEYTGGGYTEAFF.

CDR3 sequence reads: CASSRWVNEKLFF. The CDR3 DNA reads TGTGCCAGCAGTCGGTGGGTTAATGAAAAACTGTTTTTT. The chain recombines TRBV12-3 or TRBV12-4 with TRBJ1-4; D is undetermined. This CDR3 spans 13 amino acids. V lost 5 bases, J lost 4 bases, and 8 bases lay in between.

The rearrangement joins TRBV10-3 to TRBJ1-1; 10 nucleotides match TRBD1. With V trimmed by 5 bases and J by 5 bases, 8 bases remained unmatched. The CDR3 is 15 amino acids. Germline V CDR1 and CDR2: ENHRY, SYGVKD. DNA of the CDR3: TGTGCCATCAGTTGGAGGGACAGGGGTTGGACTGAAGCTTTCTTT. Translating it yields CAISWRDRGWTEAFF.

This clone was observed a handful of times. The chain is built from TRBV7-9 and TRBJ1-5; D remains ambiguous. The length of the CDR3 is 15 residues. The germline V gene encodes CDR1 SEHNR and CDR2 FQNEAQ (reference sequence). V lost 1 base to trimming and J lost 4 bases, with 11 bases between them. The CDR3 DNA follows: TGTGCCAGCAGCTTAGACGGGCGGTTAAATCAGCCCCAGCATTTT. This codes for CASSLDGRLNQPQHF.

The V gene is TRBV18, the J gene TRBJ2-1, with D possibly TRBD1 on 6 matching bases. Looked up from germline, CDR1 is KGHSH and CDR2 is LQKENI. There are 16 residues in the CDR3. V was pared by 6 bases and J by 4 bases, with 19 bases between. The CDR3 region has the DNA TGTGCCAGCTCCCCCGCAGCGTGGGACACATACAATGAGCAGTTCTTC. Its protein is CASSPAAWDTYNEQFF.

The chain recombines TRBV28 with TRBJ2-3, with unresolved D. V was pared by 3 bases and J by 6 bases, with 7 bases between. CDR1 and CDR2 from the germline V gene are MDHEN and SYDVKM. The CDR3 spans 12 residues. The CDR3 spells CASSFDHDTQYF. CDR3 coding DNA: TGTGCCAGCAGTTTCGACCATGATACGCAGTATTTT.

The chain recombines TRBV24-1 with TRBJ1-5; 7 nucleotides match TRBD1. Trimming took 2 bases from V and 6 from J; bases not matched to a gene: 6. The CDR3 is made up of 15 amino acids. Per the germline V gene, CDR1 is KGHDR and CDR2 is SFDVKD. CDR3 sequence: CATSDYRGGGQPQHF. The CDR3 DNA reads TGTGCCACCAGTGATTACAGGGGAGGGGGTCAGCCCCAGCATTTT.

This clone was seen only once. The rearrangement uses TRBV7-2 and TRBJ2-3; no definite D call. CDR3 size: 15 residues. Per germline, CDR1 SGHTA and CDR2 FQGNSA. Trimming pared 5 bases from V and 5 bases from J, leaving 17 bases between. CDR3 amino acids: CASSQVVASRDTQYF. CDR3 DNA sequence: TGTGCCAGCAGCCAAGTGGTGGCCAGCCGAGATACGCAGTATTTT.

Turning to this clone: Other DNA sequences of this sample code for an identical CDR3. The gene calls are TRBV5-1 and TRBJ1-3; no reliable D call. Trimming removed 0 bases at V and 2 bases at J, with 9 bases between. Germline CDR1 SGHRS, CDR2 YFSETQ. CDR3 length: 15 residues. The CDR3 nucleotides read TGCGCCAGCAGCTTGGCTGGTGGAACTGGAAACACCATATATTTT. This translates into CASSLAGGTGNTIYF. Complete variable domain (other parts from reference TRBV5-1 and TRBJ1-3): KAGVTQTPRYLIKTRGQQVTLSCSPISGHRSVSWYQQTPGQGLQFLFEYFSETQRNKGNFPGRFSGRQFSNSRSEMNVSTLELGDSALYLCASSLAGGTGNTIYFGEGSWLTVV.

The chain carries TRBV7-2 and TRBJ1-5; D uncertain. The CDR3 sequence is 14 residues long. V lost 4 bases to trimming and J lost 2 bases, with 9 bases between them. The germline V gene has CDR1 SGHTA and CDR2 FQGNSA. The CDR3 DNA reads TGTGCCAGCAGCTCCCGCGGGGGCAATCAGCCCCAGCATTTT. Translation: CASSSRGGNQPQHF. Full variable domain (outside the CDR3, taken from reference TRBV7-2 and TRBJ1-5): GAGVSQSPSNKVTEKGKDVELRCDPISGHTALYWYRQSLGQGLEFLIYFQGNSAPDKSGLPSDRFSAERTGGSVSTLTIQRTQQEDSAVYLCASSSRGGNQPQHFGDGTRLSIL.

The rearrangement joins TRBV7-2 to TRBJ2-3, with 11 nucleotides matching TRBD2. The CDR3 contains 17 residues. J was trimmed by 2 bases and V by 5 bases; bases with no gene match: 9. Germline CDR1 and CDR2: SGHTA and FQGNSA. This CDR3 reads CASSPRRTSGYTDTQYF. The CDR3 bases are TGTGCCAGCAGCCCACGTAGGACTAGCGGGTACACAGATACGCAGTATTTT.

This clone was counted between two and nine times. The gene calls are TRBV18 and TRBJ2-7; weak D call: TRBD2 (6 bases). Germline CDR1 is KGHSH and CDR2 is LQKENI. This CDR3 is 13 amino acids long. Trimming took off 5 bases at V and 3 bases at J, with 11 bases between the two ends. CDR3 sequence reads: CASSSAGGYEQYF. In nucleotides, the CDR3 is TGTGCCAGCTCATCGGCCGGGGGCTACGAGCAGTACTTC.

CDR3 in amino acids: CASSAHGTANTGELFF. CDR3 coding DNA: TGCGCCAGCAGCGCCCACGGGACAGCGAACACCGGGGAGCTGTTTTTT. The chain couples TRBV5-1 to TRBJ2-2, with 7 bases that match TRBD1. V was clipped by 4 bases and J by 0 bases; unmatched bases: 6. The CDR3 spans 16 residues. Germline V gene sequence: CDR1 SGHRS, CDR2 YFSETQ.

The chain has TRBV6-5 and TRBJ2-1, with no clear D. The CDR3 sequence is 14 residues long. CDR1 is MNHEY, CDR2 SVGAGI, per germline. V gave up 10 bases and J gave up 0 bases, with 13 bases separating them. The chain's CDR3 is CATSIADSYNEQFF. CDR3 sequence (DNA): TGTGCCACCTCCATAGCCGACTCCTACAATGAGCAGTTCTTC.

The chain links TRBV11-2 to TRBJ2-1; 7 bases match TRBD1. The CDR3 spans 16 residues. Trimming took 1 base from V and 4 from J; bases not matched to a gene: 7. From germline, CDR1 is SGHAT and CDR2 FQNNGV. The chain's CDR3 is CASSLATPGGYNEQFF. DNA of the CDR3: TGTGCCAGCAGCTTAGCTACGCCAGGGGGTTACAATGAGCAGTTCTTC.

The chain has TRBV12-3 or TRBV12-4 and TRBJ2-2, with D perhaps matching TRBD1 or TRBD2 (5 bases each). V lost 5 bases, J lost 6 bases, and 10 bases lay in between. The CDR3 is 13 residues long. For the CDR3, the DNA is TGTGCCAGCAGTCCCGGGGCCCCCGGGGAGCTGTTTTTT. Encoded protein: CASSPGAPGELFF.

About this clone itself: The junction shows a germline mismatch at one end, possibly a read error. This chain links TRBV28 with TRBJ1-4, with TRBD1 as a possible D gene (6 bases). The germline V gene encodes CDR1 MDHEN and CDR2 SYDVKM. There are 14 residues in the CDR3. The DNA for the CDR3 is TGTGCCAGCTCTGGGACACTCCCGAATGAAAAGCTGTTTTTT. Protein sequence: CASSGTLPNEKLFF.

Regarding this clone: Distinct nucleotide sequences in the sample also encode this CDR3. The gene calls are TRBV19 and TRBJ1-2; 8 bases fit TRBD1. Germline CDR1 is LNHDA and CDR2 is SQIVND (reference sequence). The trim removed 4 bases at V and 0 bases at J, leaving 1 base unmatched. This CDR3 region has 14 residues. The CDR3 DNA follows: TGTGCCAGTAGTAGACAGGGGACTAACTATGGCTACACCTTC. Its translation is CASSRQGTNYGYTF.

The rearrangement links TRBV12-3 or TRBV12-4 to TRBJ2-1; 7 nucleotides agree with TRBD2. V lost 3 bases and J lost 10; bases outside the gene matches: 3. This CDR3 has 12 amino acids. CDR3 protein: CASSFGLEEQFF. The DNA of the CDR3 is TGTGCCAGCAGTTTTGGACTAGAAGAGCAGTTCTTC.

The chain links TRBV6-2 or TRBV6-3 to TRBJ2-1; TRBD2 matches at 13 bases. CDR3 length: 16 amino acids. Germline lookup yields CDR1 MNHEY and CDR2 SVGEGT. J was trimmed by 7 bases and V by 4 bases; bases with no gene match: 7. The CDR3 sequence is CASSFRTSGRTNEQFF. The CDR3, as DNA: TGTGCCAGCAGTTTTAGGACTAGCGGGAGAACAAATGAGCAGTTCTTC.

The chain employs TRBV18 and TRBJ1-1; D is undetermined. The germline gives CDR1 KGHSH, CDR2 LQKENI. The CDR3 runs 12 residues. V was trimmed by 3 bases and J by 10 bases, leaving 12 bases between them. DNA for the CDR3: TGTGCCAGCTCACCGGAAAGAGCCCTAGCTTTCTTT. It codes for CASSPERALAFF.

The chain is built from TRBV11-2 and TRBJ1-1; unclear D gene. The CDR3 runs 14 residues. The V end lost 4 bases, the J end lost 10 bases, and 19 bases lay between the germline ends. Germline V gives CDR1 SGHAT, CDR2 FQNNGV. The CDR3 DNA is TGTGCCAGCAGCTCGGGGTCGGCCCCAAGTCGAGCTTTCTTT. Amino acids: CASSSGSAPSRAFF.

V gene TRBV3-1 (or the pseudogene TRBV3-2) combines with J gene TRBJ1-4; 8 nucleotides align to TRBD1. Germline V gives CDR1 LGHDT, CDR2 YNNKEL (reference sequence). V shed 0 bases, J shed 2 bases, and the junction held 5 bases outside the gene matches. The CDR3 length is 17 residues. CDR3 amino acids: CASSQDRTGPTNEKLFF. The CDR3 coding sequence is TGTGCCAGCAGCCAAGATCGGACAGGGCCTACTAATGAAAAACTGTTTTTT.

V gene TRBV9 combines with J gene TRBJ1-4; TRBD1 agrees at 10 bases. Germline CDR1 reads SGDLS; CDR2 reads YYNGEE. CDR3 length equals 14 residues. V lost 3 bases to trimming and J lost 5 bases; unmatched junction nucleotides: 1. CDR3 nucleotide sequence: TGTGCCAGCAGCGGACAGGGGGCCAATGAAAAACTGTTTTTT. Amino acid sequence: CASSGQGANEKLFF.